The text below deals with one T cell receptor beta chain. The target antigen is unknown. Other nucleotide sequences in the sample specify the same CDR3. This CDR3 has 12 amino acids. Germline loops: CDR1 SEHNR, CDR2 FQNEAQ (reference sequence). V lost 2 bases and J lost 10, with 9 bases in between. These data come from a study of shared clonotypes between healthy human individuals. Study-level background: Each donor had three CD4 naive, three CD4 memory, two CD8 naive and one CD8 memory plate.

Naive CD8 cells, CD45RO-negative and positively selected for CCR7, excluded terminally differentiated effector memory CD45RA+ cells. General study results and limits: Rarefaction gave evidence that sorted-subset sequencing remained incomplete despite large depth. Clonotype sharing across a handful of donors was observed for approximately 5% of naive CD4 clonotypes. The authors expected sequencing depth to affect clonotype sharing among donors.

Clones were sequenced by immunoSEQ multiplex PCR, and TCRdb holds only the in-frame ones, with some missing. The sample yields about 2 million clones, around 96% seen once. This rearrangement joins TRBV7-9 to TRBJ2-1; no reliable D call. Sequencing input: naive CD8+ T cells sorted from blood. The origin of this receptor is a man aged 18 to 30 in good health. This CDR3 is CASSLTGTEQFF. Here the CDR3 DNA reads TGTGCCAGCAGCTTAACCGGAACAGAGCAGTTCTTC.